This T cell receptor beta chain originates from a study of shared clonotypes between healthy human individuals. Broader study findings: Naive CD4 clonotypes overlapped across a few donors at roughly 5%. Generally, naive subsets came out with larger estimated richness than memory subsets. The study's rarefaction showed incomplete sorted-subset sequencing despite large depth.

CDR1 and CDR2 from the germline V gene are SNHLY and FYNNEI. This CDR3 region has 14 residues. The ends were cut back, 6 bases at V and 1 base at J, with 9 bases in the middle. Repertoires were generated with immunoSEQ multiplex PCR, while TCRdb's copy carries only in-frame clones and drops some. The repertoire has about 2.4 million clones, 80% to 95% of them found once; the top ten carry more than 0.35%. Concerning this clone itself: Its matching antigen is unknown.

Each donor was a Caucasian adult residing in Nashville, Tennessee. The gene calls are TRBV2 and TRBJ2-2; D unclear. This clonotype was obtained from a man younger than 30 in good health. Some clones in this sample may be carry-over from other donors' samples. The sequenced material came from naive CD4+ T cells from PBMCs. Subset here: CD45RA+ positively selected. CDR3 loop: CASRVAMNTGELFF. In DNA form, the CDR3 reads TGTGCCAGCAGAGTGGCCATGAACACCGGGGAGCTGTTTTTT.